These 20 T cell receptor beta chains were all obtained from the same sample, sequenced in a study of cytomegalovirus exposure and HLA in healthy donors (dated by TCRdb to 2017 to 2019). Libraries were built with the immunoSEQ multiplex PCR assay. The multiplex PCR relied on a mix of 60 forward primers for TCR Vbeta segments and 13 reverse primers for TCR Jbeta segments. TCRdb carries this immuneACCESS record with in-frame sequences only. Its versions omit some clonotypes, under half of them owing to an unresolved V gene in the studies checked, with the rest unexplained. The sample profile shows roughly 180,000 clones; roughly 8.7% of them were found once. The ten largest clones capture 1% to 1.5% of the sample. The specimen was PBMCs. These receptor sequences come from a woman aged 25 to 45 in good health and CMV-seropositive.

This clone was recorded only once. V usage is TRBV9 and J usage is TRBJ2-5; the match to TRBD2 covers 8 bases. Near its end, the DNA agrees better with TRBJ2-7, so the J call may be wrong. Germline CDR1 SGDLS, CDR2 YYNGEE. This CDR3 has 14 amino acids. CDR3 coding DNA: TGTGCCAGCAGCGTTAGCGGGGAAGGTAACGAGCAGTACTTC. This encodes CASSVSGEGNEQYF.

This clone appeared a few times. The V and J genes are TRBV6-5 and TRBJ1-4; D call uncertain. Germline assignment: CDR1 MNHEY and CDR2 SVGAGI. This CDR3 has 15 amino acids. Trimming stripped 7 bases from V and 6 bases from J, with 18 bases between. This CDR3 is CASTPSPPRYEKLFF. The CDR3 nucleotides are TGTGCCAGCACCCCTTCGCCCCCGCGGTATGAAAAACTGTTTTTT.

This clone occurred a few times. The chain couples TRBV4-1 to TRBJ2-7; 9 nucleotides agree with TRBD2. J lost 5 bases, V lost 3 bases, and 8 bases had no gene match. The CDR3 runs to 15 residues. Germline V CDR1 and CDR2: MGHRA, YSYEKL. The CDR3: CASSHEAGGNDEQYF. For the CDR3, the DNA is TGCGCCAGCAGCCATGAAGCGGGAGGAAACGACGAGCAGTACTTC.

The V gene is TRBV29-1, the J gene TRBJ2-6; 8 nucleotides align to TRBD1. J was trimmed by 2 bases and V by 4 bases; bases with no gene match: 4. Looked up from germline, CDR1 is SQVTM and CDR2 is ANQGSEA. CDR3 length: 15 amino acids. CDR3 coding DNA: TGCAGCGTTGCAGGGGGCGCGACTGGGGCCAACGTCCTGACTTTC. This encodes CSVAGGATGANVLTF.

This clone was seen a few times. The J gene is TRBJ2-7, the V gene TRBV18; D is possibly TRBD1 (6 bases). The CDR3 has 15 residues. V lost 6 bases and J 6 bases, leaving 21 bases between the germline ends. Germline CDR1 reads KGHSH; CDR2 reads LQKENI. CDR3 region: CASSPFRDTSGEQYF. The DNA for the CDR3 is TGTGCCAGCTCTCCCTTTCGGGACACATCGGGCGAGCAGTACTTC.

CDR3 bases: TGTGCCAGCAGCTTATTTGCCTGGGGGACAGGGGGGTCCGGGGAGCTGTTTTTT. Its translation is CASSLFAWGTGGSGELFF. The J gene is TRBJ2-2, the V gene TRBV7-8; 11 bases align to TRBD1. CDR1 and CDR2 (germline): SGHVS, FQNEAQ. V lost 2 bases to trimming and J lost 6 bases; unmatched junction nucleotides: 11. The CDR3 covers 18 residues.

V usage is TRBV2 and J usage is TRBJ2-2, with 13 nucleotides matching TRBD2. The trim removed 6 bases at V and 3 bases at J, leaving 13 bases unmatched. The germline V gene has CDR1 SNHLY and CDR2 FYNNEI. The CDR3 has 19 residues. The CDR3 DNA reads TGTGCCAGCAGGACGACTAGCGGGAGGAGTGAAAGACACACCGGGGAGCTGTTTTTT. Amino acid sequence: CASRTTSGRSERHTGELFF.

This chain links TRBV7-3 with TRBJ2-2, with D tentatively TRBD1 (6 bases). Between the trimmed V and J ends, which lost 3 bases and 1 base, there was a span of 15 bases. Germline V lookup: CDR1 SGHTA, CDR2 FQGTGA. This CDR3 has 17 residues. CDR3 sequence: CASSFLGQGGNTGELFF. Here the CDR3 DNA reads TGTGCCAGCAGCTTCCTAGGACAAGGGGGGAACACCGGGGAGCTGTTTTTT.

In this sample, this clone turned up a few times. The chain combines TRBV11-2 with TRBJ2-1; TRBD1 matches at 9 bases. With V trimmed by 4 bases and J by 0 bases, 4 bases remained unmatched. This CDR3 spans 16 amino acids. Germline CDR1 is SGHAT and CDR2 is FQNNGV. The CDR3 region is CASSSRTGVSYNEQFF. The CDR3 nucleotides read TGTGCCAGCAGCTCGCGGACAGGGGTCTCCTACAATGAGCAGTTCTTC.

The sample holds a few counts of this clone. The chain carries TRBV19 and TRBJ1-1, with D possibly being TRBD1 (5 bases). The CDR3 totals 12 residues. CDR1 and CDR2 from the germline V gene are LNHDA and SQIVND (reference sequence). Trimming left V 3 bases short and J 6 bases short, with 8 bases between. The CDR3 DNA sequence: TGTGCCAGTAGTATTTGGGGGGCTGAAGCTTTCTTT. This encodes CASSIWGAEAFF.

This clone was found a few times. This chain links TRBV6-5 with TRBJ1-1, with D perhaps matching TRBD1 (5 bases). Looked up from germline, CDR1 is MNHEY and CDR2 is SVGAGI. This CDR3 is built from 16 residues. The ends were cut back, 2 bases at V and 1 base at J, with 14 bases in the middle. The CDR3 sequence: CASSYDPWQGNTEAFF. The DNA of the CDR3 is TGTGCCAGCAGTTACGACCCGTGGCAGGGGAACACTGAAGCTTTCTTT.

There are a few counts of this clone. The gene calls are TRBV7-2 and TRBJ2-1; unclear D gene. This CDR3 contains 14 residues. Trimming removed 5 bases at V and 9 bases at J, with 17 bases between. The germline V gene has CDR1 SGHTA and CDR2 FQGNSA. CDR3 sequence (DNA): TGTGCCAGCAGCCTCCAGACTGCCCCCTCTGAGCAGTTCTTC. Protein product: CASSLQTAPSEQFF.

This clone has more than one count but fewer than ten. The chain combines TRBV5-1 with TRBJ2-7; perhaps TRBD2 as D (5 bases). The CDR3 sequence is 14 residues long. Between the trimmed V and J ends, which lost 2 bases and 1 base, there was a span of 10 bases. CDR1 is SGHRS and CDR2 is YFSETQ in the germline V gene. The CDR3 region has the DNA TGCGCCAGCAGCTTCGCTCTAGCATCCTACGAGCAGTACTTC. It specifies CASSFALASYEQYF.

This clone was counted only a few times. The DNA of the CDR3 is TGTGCCAGCATCGACGGGGTGGCGGGAGTGATTGGTGAGCAGTTCTTC. This encodes CASIDGVAGVIGEQFF. This rearrangement joins TRBV2 to TRBJ2-1; 7 positions match TRBD2. The ends lost 7 bases at V and 9 bases at J; junction bases unmatched: 18. The germline gives CDR1 SNHLY, CDR2 FYNNEI. CDR3 length equals 16 residues.

This sequence joins TRBV18 and TRBJ1-1; TRBD1 agrees at 8 bases. V was pared by 4 bases and J by 4 bases, with 11 bases of the junction left unmatched. The CDR3 covers 16 residues. CDR1 KGHSH and CDR2 LQKENI come from the germline V gene. CDR3 nucleotides: TGTGCCAGCTCACTTGACAGGGGAGGTTTCGGCACTGAAGCTTTCTTT. Amino acids: CASSLDRGGFGTEAFF. The full variable domain, in which reference TRBV18 and TRBJ1-1 provide the parts outside the CDR3, is NAGVMQNPRHLVRRRGQEARLRCSPMKGHSHVYWYRQLPEEGLKFMVYLQKENIIDESGMPKERFSAEFPKEGPSILRIQQVVRGDSAAYFCASSLDRGGFGTEAFFGQGTRLTVV.

This clone was recorded a few times. The V gene is TRBV5-1, the J gene TRBJ2-1, with 9 positions matching TRBD2. This CDR3 is built from 16 residues. With V trimmed by 6 bases and J by 5 bases, 12 bases remained unmatched. Germline lookup yields CDR1 SGHRS and CDR2 YFSETQ. CDR3 coding DNA: TGCGCCAGCACCACCTTTAGCGGGAGAATAGACAATGAGCAGTTCTTC. Its protein product is CASTTFSGRIDNEQFF.

In its sample, this clone was seen a few times. At the DNA level, this CDR3 is encoded by other sequences in the same sample as well. The chain is built from TRBV5-1 and TRBJ2-5; possibly TRBD1 for D (5 bases). The CDR3 has 14 amino acids. The germline V and J ends were trimmed by 2 bases and 2 bases, with 10 bases remaining between them. Germline V lookup: CDR1 SGHRS, CDR2 YFSETQ. CDR3 protein: CASSLGSGQETQYF. In DNA form, the CDR3 reads TGCGCCAGCAGCTTAGGGTCAGGGCAAGAGACCCAGTACTTC.

The rearrangement joins TRBV27 to TRBJ1-2; 7 positions match TRBD1. The CDR3 length is 15 residues. Germline V CDR1 and CDR2: MNHEY, SMNVEV (reference sequence). J gave up 3 bases and V 0 bases, and 4 bases lay outside the gene matches. CDR3 nucleotide sequence: TGTGCCAGCAGTTTATCCAAAACAGGGGACTATGGCTACACCTTC. It codes for CASSLSKTGDYGYTF.

The CDR3 protein is CAWRLAGGYNIQYF. The DNA for the CDR3 is TGTGCCTGGAGGCTAGCGGGAGGCTATAACATTCAGTACTTC. The V gene is TRBV30, the J gene TRBJ2-4, with 11 bases that match TRBD2. The CDR3 length is 14 residues. Germline lookup yields CDR1 GTSNPN and CDR2 SVGIG (reference sequence). The V segment lost 3 bases and the J segment 7 bases; nucleotides outside the gene matches: 5.

CDR3 sequence: CASSPGTSGFSYEQYF. The CDR3, as DNA: TGCGCCAGCAGCCCCGGGACTAGCGGGTTCTCCTACGAGCAGTACTTC. The chain recombines TRBV5-1 with TRBJ2-7; 12 bases are a match to TRBD2. V shed 4 bases and J 0 bases; nucleotides not matched to a gene: 5. Germline V gene data show CDR1 as SGHRS and CDR2 as YFSETQ. CDR3 size: 16 residues.